The sequence of this TCR beta chain was determined in a study of shared clonotypes between healthy human individuals. Looking at the study overall: Each donor contributed plates that comprised three CD4 naive, three CD4 memory, two CD8 naive and one CD8 memory.

General study points: Shared across several donors were around 5% of the naive CD4 clonotypes. Naive subsets tended to show greater estimated richness than memory subsets.

Some clones are missing from TCRdb's copy, which holds only in-frame ones; the method was immunoSEQ multiplex PCR. Found here are about 590,000 clones, nearly 97% of them singletons; the top ten hold 0.095% to 0.12%. Unmatched junction bases numbered 5, after V lost 4 bases and J lost 5 bases. The CDR3 consists of 13 residues. Germline lookup yields CDR1 SGHDT and CDR2 YYEEEE. CD45RO-negative, CCR7-selected cells formed the naive CD8 fraction, which excluded terminally differentiated effector memory CD45RA+ cells. A note on this clone: Antigen unknown.

This TCR was sampled from a woman in her twenties or thirties in good health. Sequencing was done on a sample of naive CD8+ T cells sorted from blood. The genes are TRBV5-6 and TRBJ2-5; 7 bases line up with TRBD2. The CDR3 loop is CASSGWGGETQYF. The CDR3 DNA reads as TGTGCCAGCAGCGGGTGGGGAGGGGAGACCCAGTACTTC.